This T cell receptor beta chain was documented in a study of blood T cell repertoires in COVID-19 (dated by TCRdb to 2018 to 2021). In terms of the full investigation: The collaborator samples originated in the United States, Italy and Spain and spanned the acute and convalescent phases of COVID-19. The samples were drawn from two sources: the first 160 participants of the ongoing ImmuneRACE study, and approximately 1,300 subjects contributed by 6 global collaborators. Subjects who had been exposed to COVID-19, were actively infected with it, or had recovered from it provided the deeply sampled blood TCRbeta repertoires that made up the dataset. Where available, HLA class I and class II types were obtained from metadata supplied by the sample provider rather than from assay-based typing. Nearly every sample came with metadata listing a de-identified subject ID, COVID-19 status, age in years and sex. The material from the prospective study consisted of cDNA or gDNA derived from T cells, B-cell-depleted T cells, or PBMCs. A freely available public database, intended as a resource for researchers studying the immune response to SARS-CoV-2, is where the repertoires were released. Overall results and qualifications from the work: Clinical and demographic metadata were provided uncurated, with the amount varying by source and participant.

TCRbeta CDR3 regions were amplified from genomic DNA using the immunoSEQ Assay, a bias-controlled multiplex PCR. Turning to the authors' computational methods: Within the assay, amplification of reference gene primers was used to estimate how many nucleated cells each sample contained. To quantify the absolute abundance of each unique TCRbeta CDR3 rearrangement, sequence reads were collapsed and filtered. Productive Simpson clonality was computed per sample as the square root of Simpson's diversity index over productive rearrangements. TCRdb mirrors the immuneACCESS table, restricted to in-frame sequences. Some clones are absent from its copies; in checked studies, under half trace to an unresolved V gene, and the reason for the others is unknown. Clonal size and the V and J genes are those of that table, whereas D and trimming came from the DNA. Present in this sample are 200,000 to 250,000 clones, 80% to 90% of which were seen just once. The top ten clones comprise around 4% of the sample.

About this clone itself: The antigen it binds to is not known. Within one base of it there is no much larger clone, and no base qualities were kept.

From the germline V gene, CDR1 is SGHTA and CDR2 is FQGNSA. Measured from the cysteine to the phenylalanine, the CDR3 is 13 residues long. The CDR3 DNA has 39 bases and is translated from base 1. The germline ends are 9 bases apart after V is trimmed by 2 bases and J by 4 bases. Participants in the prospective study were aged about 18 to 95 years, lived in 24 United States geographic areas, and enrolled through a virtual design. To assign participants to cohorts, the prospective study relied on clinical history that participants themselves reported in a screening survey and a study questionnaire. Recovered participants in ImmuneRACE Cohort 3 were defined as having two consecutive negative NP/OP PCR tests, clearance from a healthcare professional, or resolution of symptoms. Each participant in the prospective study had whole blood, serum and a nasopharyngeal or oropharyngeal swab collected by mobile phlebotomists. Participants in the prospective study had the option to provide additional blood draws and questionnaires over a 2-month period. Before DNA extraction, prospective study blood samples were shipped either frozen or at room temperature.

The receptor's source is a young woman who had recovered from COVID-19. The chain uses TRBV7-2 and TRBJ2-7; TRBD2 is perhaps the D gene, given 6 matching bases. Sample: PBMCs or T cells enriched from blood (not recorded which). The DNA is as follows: TGTGCCAGCAGCTTAACTAGCCTTTACGAGCAGTACTTC. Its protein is CASSLTSLYEQYF. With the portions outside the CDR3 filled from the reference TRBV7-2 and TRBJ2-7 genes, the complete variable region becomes GAGVSQSPSNKVTEKGKDVELRCDPISGHTALYWYRQSLGQGLEFLIYFQGNSAPDKSGLPSDRFSAERTGGSVSTLTIQRTQQEDSAVYLCASSLTSLYEQYFGPGTRLTVT.